This T cell receptor (beta chain) is from a study of blood T cell repertoires in COVID-19. Data came from immunoSEQ multiplex PCR; TCRdb stores just in-frame clones and leaves some out. The table shows under 150,000 clones, with 75% to 90% occurring only once. CDR1 and CDR2 from the germline V gene are MDHEN and SYDVKM. V dropped 4 bases and J dropped 3; count of bases not matched to a gene: 8. This CDR3 has 16 amino acids. V usage is TRBV28 and J usage is TRBJ2-4; 8 nucleotides line up with TRBD2. This receptor was taken from a man aged 50 or older in a cohort exposed to, infected with or recovered from COVID-19 (not recorded which). Source material: PBMCs or T cells enriched from blood (not recorded which). In DNA form, the CDR3 reads TGTGCCAGCAGTTCCCGGGGGGGGCCAGTCAAAAACATTCAGTACTTC. It encodes CASSSRGGPVKNIQYF.